This TCR beta chain was observed in a study of HIV-infected patients and healthy controls. Alpha and beta constant-region primers primed reverse transcription of 500 to 550 ng RNA. Each of the alpha and beta chains got its own library through chain-specific third strand synthesis with indices. MiXCR, run by TCRdb on the 5' RACE reads, gives a single entry per CDR3 protein. In the table there are about 10,000 distinct CDR3 sequences, under 7% of which are singletons. The sample holds many counts of this clonotype. Antiretroviral therapy had run roughly three months, about 14 weeks, before follow-up blood collection. No cell fractionation was done, so the repertoire covers all unsorted peripheral blood T cells. The material was blood, obtained during antiretroviral therapy. This TCR derives from an adult with HIV infection. The donor label of this sample is uncertain.

DNA for the CDR3: TGTGCCACCAGTGATACAACAGGGAACACCGGGGAGCTGTTTTTT. Protein sequence: CATSDTTGNTGELFF. The V call is TRBV24-1, the J call TRBJ2-2, with D possibly being TRBD1 (5 bases). The CDR3 is 15 amino acids. Looked up from germline, CDR1 is KGHDR and CDR2 is SFDVKD. V was trimmed by 3 bases and J by 1 base, leaving 8 bases between them.